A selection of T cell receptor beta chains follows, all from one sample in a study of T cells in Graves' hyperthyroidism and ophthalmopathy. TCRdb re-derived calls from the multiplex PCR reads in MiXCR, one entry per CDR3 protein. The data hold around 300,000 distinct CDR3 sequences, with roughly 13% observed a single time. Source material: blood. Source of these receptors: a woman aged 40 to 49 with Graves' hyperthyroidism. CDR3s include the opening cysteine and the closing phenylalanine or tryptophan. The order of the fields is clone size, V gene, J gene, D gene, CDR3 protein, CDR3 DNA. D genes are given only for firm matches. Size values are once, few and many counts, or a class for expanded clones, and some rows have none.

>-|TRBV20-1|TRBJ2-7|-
CSADPGLISYEQYF
TGCAGTGCTGACCCGGGACTTATATCCTACGAGCAGTACTTC
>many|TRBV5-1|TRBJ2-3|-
CASSQSPLGGSTDTQYF
TGCGCCAGCAGCCAGTCGCCCTTGGGGGGAAGCACAGATACGCAGTATTTT
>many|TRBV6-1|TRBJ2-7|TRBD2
CASSRSGRSSYEQYF
TGTGCCAGCAGCCGGAGCGGGAGAAGCTCCTACGAGCAGTACTTC
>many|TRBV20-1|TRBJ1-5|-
CSARRGGRYQPQHF
TGCAGTGCTAGGCGGGGAGGGCGGTATCAGCCCCAGCATTTT
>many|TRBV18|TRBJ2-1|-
CASSGLLNNEQFF
TGTGCCAGCTCCGGGTTGCTGAACAATGAGCAGTTCTTC
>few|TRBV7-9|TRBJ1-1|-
CASSLDDSGTEAFF
TGTGCCAGCAGCTTAGACGACAGTGGCACTGAAGCTTTCTTT
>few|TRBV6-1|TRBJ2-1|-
CASRHPGINLYNEQFF
TGTGCCAGCAGACACCCAGGCATCAATTTATACAATGAGCAGTTCTTC
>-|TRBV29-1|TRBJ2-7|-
CSVGEWNNKLNSYEQYF
TGCAGCGTGGGAGAATGGAATAACAAATTAAACTCCTACGAGCAGTACTTC
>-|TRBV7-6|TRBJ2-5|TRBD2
CASSLSGGVQETQYF
TGTGCCAGCAGCTTAAGTGGGGGGGTCCAAGAGACCCAGTACTTC
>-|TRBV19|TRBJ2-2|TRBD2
CASRPGGEGDGELFF
TGTGCCAGTAGGCCGGGGGGGGAGGGAGACGGGGAGCTGTTTTTT
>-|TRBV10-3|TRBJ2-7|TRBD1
CAIRAAGGYEQYF
TGTGCCATCAGGGCCGCAGGGGGCTACGAGCAGTACTTC
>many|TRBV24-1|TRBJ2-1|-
CATSGRDSYSNEQFF
TGTGCCACCAGTGGCCGGGACTCTTACTCCAATGAGCAGTTCTTC
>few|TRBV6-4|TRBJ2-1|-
CASSEGQGGPNEQFF
TGTGCCAGCAGTGAAGGGCAGGGGGGTCCCAATGAGCAGTTCTTC
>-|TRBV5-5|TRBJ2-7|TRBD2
CASSSNRGGEVYEQYF
TGTGCCAGCAGTTCAAATCGGGGGGGAGAGGTCTACGAGCAGTACTTC
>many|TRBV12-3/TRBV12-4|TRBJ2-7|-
CASTVGSAYEQYF
TGTGCCAGCACCGTAGGGAGTGCCTACGAGCAGTACTTC
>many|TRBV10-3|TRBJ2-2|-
CAIRALQETGELFF
TGTGCCATCAGAGCATTACAGGAGACCGGGGAGCTGTTTTTT
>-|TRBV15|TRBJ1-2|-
CATSSKPQANYGYTF
TGTGCCACCAGCAGCAAACCACAGGCTAACTACGGCTACACCTTC
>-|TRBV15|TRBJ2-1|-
CATIRDNYNEQFF
TGTGCCACCATCCGGGACAACTACAATGAGCAGTTCTTC
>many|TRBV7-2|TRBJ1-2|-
CASSLARNFGYTF
TGTGCCAGCAGCTTAGCTCGCAATTTTGGCTACACCTTC
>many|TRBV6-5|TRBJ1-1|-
CASSYSRGLNTEAFF
TGTGCCAGCAGTTACTCAAGGGGGTTAAACACTGAAGCTTTCTTT
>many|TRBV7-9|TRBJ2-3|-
CASSPAGDTQYF
TGTGCCAGCAGCCCCGCCGGGGATACGCAGTATTTT
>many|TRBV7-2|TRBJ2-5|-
CASSLAGGAETQYF
TGTGCCAGCAGCTTAGCGGGAGGTGCGGAGACCCAGTACTTC
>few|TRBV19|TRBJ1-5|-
CASSIEDLQPQHF
TGTGCCAGTAGTATTGAGGATTTACAGCCCCAGCATTTT
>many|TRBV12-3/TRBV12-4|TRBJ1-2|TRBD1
CASRQQGGSGYTF
TGTGCCAGCAGACAACAGGGGGGGAGTGGCTACACCTTC
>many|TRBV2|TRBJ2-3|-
CASSEVPSRYTDTQYF
TGTGCCAGCAGTGAGGTCCCTAGCAGATACACAGATACGCAGTATTTT
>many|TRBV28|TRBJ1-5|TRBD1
CASSLTGGRQPQHF
TGTGCCAGCAGTCTGACAGGGGGCCGACAGCCCCAGCATTTT
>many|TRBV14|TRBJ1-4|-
CASSRTGLGEKLFF
TGTGCCAGCAGCCGAACAGGACTGGGTGAAAAACTGTTTTTT
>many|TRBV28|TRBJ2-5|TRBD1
CASSLGQGRKETQYF
TGTGCCAGCAGTTTAGGACAGGGAAGGAAAGAGACCCAGTACTTC
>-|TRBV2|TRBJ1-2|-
CASSVQGRAKGGCTF
TGTGCCAGCAGTGTACAGGGTCGGGCAAAGGGTGGCTGCACCTTC
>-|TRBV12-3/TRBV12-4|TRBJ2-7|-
CASSFGGSGDEQYF
TGTGCCAGCAGTTTTGGTGGGAGTGGGGACGAGCAGTACTTC
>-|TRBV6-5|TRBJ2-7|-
CASSYAAGNYERYF
TGTGCCAGCAGTTACGCGGCAGGGAACTACGAGCGGTACTTC
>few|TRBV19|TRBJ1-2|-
CASTAYTQGGLYGYTF
TGTGCCAGTACTGCTTATACTCAGGGAGGGCTTTATGGCTACACCTTC
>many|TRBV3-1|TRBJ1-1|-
CASSHTQGNTEAFF
TGTGCCAGCAGCCACACCCAGGGGAACACTGAAGCTTTCTTT
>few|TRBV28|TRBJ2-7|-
CASSLWLFPGQTYSYEQYF
TGTGCCAGCAGTTTATGGCTGTTCCCGGGGCAGACATACTCCTACGAGCAGTACTTC
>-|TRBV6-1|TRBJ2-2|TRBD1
CASKGAGTGELFF
TGTGCCAGCAAGGGGGCGGGCACCGGGGAGCTGTTTTTT
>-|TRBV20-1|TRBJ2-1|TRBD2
CSAPTSGRGNYNEQFF
TGCAGTGCCCCCACTAGCGGGAGGGGAAACTACAATGAGCAGTTCTTC
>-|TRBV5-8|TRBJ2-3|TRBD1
CASSRDRARGPTQYF
TGTGCCAGCAGCAGGGACAGGGCAAGGGGACCTACGCAGTATTTT
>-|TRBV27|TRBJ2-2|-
CASSTGNTGELFF
TGTGCCAGCAGTACGGGGAACACCGGGGAGCTGTTTTTT
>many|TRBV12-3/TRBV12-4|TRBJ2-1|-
CASSPVLGARNEQFF
TGTGCCAGCAGCCCGGTGTTGGGAGCTCGGAATGAGCAGTTCTTC
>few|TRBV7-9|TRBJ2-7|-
CASSFSYGPYEQYF
TGTGCCAGCAGCTTTTCTTATGGGCCTTACGAGCAGTACTTC
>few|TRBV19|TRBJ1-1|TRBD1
CASSARDRGVLEAFF
TGTGCCAGTAGCGCCCGGGACAGGGGGGTTCTTGAAGCTTTCTTT
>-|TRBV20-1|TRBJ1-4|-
CSARGGQVEKLFF
TGCAGTGCTAGAGGTGGTCAGGTTGAAAAACTGTTTTTT
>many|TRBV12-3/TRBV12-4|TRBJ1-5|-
CASSFDNNQPQHF
TGTGCCAGCAGTTTTGACAACAATCAGCCCCAGCATTTT
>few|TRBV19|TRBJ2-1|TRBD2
CASSIVSGRVNEQFF
TGTGCCAGTAGTATCGTGAGCGGGAGAGTAAATGAGCAGTTCTTC
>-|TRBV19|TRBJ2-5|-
CATSGSPSRETQYF
TGTGCCACCTCTGGGTCACCATCGAGGGAGACCCAGTACTTC
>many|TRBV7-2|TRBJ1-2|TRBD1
CASSAGQGIYGYTF
TGTGCCAGCAGCGCGGGACAGGGGATATATGGCTACACCTTC
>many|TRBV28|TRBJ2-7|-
CASKTRDNYEQYF
TGTGCCAGTAAAACTAGGGACAACTACGAGCAGTACTTC
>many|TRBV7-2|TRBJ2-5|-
CASSAPWGLETQYF
TGTGCCAGCAGCGCCCCGTGGGGACTAGAGACCCAGTACTTC
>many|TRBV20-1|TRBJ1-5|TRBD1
CSASRGGTGNQPQHF
TGCAGTGCTAGTAGGGGGGGGACAGGTAATCAGCCCCAGCATTTT
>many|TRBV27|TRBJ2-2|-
CASSQVPRDTGELFF
TGTGCCAGCAGTCAGGTCCCGAGGGACACCGGGGAGCTGTTTTTT
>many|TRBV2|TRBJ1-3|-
CASMGDSLPGNTIYF
TGTGCCAGCATGGGAGACAGCTTACCAGGAAACACCATATATTTT
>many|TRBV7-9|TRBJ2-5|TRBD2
CASSHGGLAGVTRETQYF
TGTGCCAGCAGCCACGGGGGACTAGCGGGAGTTACGCGAGAGACCCAGTACTTC
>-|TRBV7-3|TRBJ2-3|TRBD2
CASSLSSGNTDTQYF
TGTGCCAGCAGCTTATCTAGCGGGAACACAGATACGCAGTATTTT
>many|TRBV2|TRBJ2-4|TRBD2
CASSTSGRAKNIQYF
TGTGCCAGCAGCACTAGCGGGAGGGCCAAAAACATTCAGTACTTC